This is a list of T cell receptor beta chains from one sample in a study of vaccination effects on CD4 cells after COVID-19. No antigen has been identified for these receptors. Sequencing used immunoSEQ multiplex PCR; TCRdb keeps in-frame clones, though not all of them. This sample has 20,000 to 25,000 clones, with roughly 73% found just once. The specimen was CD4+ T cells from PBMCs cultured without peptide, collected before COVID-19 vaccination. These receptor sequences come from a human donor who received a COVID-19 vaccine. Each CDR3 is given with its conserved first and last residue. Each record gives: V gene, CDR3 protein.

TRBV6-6	CASSYSTGAHEQYF
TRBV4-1	CASSQFTGKSSNQPQHF
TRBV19	CASSPGTGNGYTF
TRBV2	CASSVGVNTEAFF
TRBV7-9	CASSSGGTSGGQETQYF
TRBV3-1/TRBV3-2	CASSQVWGSNEQFF
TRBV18	CASSPGGQSGGSYNEQFF
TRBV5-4	CASTDLDRGLTSGANVLTF
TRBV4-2	CASSQGSGGNTEAFF
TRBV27	CASRGLAGGNEQFF
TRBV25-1	CASSKWTVYNEQFF
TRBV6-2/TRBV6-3	CASSYARETQYF
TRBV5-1	CASSDHSRTGEGGYTF
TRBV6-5	CASRGQGAGTDTQYF
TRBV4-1	CASSQVLRGRNTEAFF
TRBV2	CASSETLSDAGELFF
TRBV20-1	CSAIENEQFF
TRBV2	CASTQTGAGNEQFF
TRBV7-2	CASSLVAGQPQHF
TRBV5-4	CASSGRDPNTGELFF
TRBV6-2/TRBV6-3	CASSYEGLYGYTF
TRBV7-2	CASSLEGSTTQYF
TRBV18	CASSPRLGNTEAFF
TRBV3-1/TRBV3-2	CASSSGTRDSPLHF
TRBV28	CASSTFGGTGNEQFF
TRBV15	CATSRDLKDTEAFF
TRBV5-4	CASSRTVYQETQYF
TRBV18	CASSPRDLNTEAFF
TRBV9	CASSVLPTGELFF
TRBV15	CATSRDVTANVRPQHF
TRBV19	CASSIGWGQPQHF
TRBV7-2	CASSLVPGGGYNEQFF
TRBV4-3	CASSQDVTGVTQYF
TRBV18	CASSPLGGLRDTGELFF
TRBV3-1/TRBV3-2	CASSQPGRWRHNEQFF
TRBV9	CASSETAANTEAFF
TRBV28	CASSSPGRGYPKNIQYF
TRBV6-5	CASSYSFRGAYEQYF